This T cell receptor beta chain was sequenced in a study of blood T cells in healthy people across ages (dated by TCRdb to between 2015 and 2017). Background on the whole study: In model experiments, template switching captured roughly one uniquely barcoded TCR beta cDNA molecule for every two T cells. The study measured age-related changes in TCR beta repertoire diversity using deep sequencing normalized with unique cDNA molecular identifiers. The donors were divided into four age groups: young (average approximately 17 years), middle-aged (almost 40), aged (about 56) and long-lived (roughly 88). Donors of different ages were randomly distributed across sequencing lanes to avoid experimental bias. Two additional independent replicas of 1 million unique cDNA reads from the same blood draw were analyzed for two donors (one aged 18 to 30 and one aged 80 or older). What the work shows at the level of the full study, not this receptor alone: Observed TCR beta diversity correlated strongly with the percentage of naive T cells measured by flow cytometry. Estimates of total diversity from one million sequenced T cells were regarded as lower bounds and underestimates. The long-lived group showed more naive CD4+ T cells, fewer expanded clones and increased TCR diversity than the aged group, suggesting age selection. Observed TCR beta diversity per million T cells fell roughly linearly with age, and a significant reduction was already apparent by age around 40. The CMV infection status of donors was not known, potentially confounding age-related changes in expanded clonotypes. Since profiling was done on bulk unsorted PBMCs, naive and antigen-experienced compartments could not be conclusively compared.

Deletion took 4 bases off V and 2 bases off J, with a span of 11 bases between the germline ends. The CDR3 contains 14 residues, cysteine and phenylalanine counted. Only the CDR3 DNA stays, 42 bases, in frame from base 1. CDR1 and CDR2 were assigned from the germline V gene (reference sequence) as SGHKS and YYEKEE. Libraries were built with 5' RACE. Sequencing took place on an Illumina HiSeq 2500. The second PCR ran for about 6 to 12 cycles and used a J-beta primer mix along with a sample-barcoded 5' primer. A template-switch 5' adaptor carrying 12 random nucleotides introduced a unique molecular identifier onto each TCR beta cDNA molecule. Each sample yielded at least 2.5 million CDR3-containing paired-end reads. First-strand cDNA was synthesized from all RNA with the Mint cDNA synthesis kit, primed by a TRBC-specific oligonucleotide. All cDNA was treated with uracil-DNA glycosylase and then went through a first 18-cycle PCR with the universal primers M1SS and BC2_uni_R. The paper's data handling went like this. Each sample was normalized by randomly selecting 1 million high-quality reads, each carrying a distinct molecular identifier. Reads sharing molecular identifiers were discarded rather than binned into consensus sequences. CDR3 identification, clonotype clustering and error correction used MiTCR with a Q25 quality threshold and the strictest error-elimination algorithm. A nonparametric unseen species model with Euler transformation was used to estimate lower-bound total TCR beta diversity. Clones were called with MiXCR by TCRdb after fastp trimmed the public reads at Q25, and only in-frame beta chains were retained. Each entry is one CDR3 protein sequence, shown with its most common DNA and genes. The V and J calls here are based on TCRdb, not the publication. The sample profile shows 1,500,000 or so distinct CDR3 sequences; roughly 60% of them were found once. The ten largest make up roughly 7% of the sample.

Comments on this clonotype: Its antigen remains unidentified. No much larger clonotype is one base removed from it; base qualities were not supplied.

The roughly 39 donors, aged roughly 6 to 100 years, were systemically healthy Caucasian individuals from Russia. Each donor gave approximately 9.3 milliliters of peripheral blood, collected into EDTA-treated Vacutainer tubes. PBMCs were isolated by Ficoll-Paque density-gradient centrifugation, with at least 6 million obtained per sample. Total RNA, at least 5 micrograms per sample, was extracted from PBMCs with Trizol reagent. For every donor, flow cytometry on a PBMC aliquot measured the percentage of naive CD45RAhigh/CD27high T cells. The rearrangement joined TRBV5-5 to TRBJ2-3, with a tentative D call of TRBD1 or TRBD2, each matching 5 bases. The sequence derives from a man younger than 35 in good health. Sample: blood. The CDR3 corresponds to CASSLPGTTDTQYF. The sequenced DNA: TGTGCCAGCAGCCTACCCGGGACCACAGATACGCAGTATTTT.